The TCR beta chain described here comes from a study of CD8+ T cells in alopecia areata. Treatment: oral pan-JAK inhibitor, 5-10 mg twice daily. Extraction of RNA preceded its reverse transcription into cDNA, which served as the sequencing template. TCRdb's copy holds only in-frame clones and misses some; the assay was immunoSEQ multiplex PCR. The sample includes about 160,000 clones, under 70% seen only once; the top ten take over 0.85%. V trimming: 0 bases; J trimming: 10 bases; junction bases outside the gene matches: 5. This CDR3 spans 16 amino acids. The germline V gene encodes CDR1 LNHNV and CDR2 YYDKDF (reference sequence).

The sequence came from a human donor with alopecia areata. This specimen was CD4+ T cells sorted from blood, taken at week 4, from a patient treated with tofacitinib. V usage is TRBV15 and J usage is TRBJ1-6; TRBD1 matches at 11 bases. The CDR3 region is CATSRDRTGGGSPLHF. CDR3 nucleotides: TGTGCCACCAGCAGAGACAGGACAGGGGGCGGCTCACCCCTCCACTTT.